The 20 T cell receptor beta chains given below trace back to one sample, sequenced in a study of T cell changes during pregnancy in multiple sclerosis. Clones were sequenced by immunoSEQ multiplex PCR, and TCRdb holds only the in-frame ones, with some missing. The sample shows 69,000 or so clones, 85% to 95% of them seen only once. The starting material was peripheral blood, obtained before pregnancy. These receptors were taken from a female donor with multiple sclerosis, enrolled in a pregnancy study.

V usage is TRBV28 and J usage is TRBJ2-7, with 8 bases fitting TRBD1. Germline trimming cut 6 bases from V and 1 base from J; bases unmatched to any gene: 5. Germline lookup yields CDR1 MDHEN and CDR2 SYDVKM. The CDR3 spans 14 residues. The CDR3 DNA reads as TGTGCCAGCAGACCCCGGGACAGGTCCTACGAGCAGTACTTC. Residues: CASRPRDRSYEQYF.

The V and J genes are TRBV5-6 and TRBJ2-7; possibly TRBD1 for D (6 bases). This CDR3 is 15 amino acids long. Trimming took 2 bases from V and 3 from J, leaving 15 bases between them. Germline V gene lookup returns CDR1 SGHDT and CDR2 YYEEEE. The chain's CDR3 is CASSFLTTGYYEQYF. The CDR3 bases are TGTGCCAGCAGCTTTTTAACGACAGGCTACTACGAGCAGTACTTC.

The CDR3 region is CASSYDRVNTEAFF. DNA of the CDR3: TGTGCCAGCAGCTACGACAGGGTGAACACTGAAGCTTTCTTT. This sequence joins TRBV11-1 and TRBJ1-1; 7 nucleotides agree with TRBD1. Trimming at V came to 4 bases and at J to 0 bases, leaving 2 bases not matched to a gene. The CDR3 is 14 residues long. Germline loops: CDR1 SGHAT, CDR2 FQDESV (reference sequence).

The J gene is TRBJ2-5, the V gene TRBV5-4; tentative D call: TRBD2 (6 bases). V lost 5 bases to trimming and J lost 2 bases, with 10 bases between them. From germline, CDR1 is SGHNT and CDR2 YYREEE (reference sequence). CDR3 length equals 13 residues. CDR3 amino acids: CASSRGGQETQYF. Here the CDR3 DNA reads TGTGCCAGCAGTCGCGGAGGGCAAGAGACCCAGTACTTC.

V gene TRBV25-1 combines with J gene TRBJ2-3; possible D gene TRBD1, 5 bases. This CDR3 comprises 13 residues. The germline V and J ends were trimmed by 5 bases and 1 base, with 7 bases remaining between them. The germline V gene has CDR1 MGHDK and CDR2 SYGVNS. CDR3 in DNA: TGTGCCAGCAGTCTAGGGGGCACAGATACGCAGTATTTT. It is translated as CASSLGGTDTQYF.

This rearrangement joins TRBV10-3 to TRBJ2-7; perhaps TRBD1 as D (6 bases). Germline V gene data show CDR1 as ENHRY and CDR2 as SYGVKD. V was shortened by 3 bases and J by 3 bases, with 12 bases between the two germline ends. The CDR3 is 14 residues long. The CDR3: CAISDLDSLYEQYF. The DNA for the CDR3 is TGTGCCATCAGTGATTTGGACAGCCTCTACGAGCAGTACTTC.

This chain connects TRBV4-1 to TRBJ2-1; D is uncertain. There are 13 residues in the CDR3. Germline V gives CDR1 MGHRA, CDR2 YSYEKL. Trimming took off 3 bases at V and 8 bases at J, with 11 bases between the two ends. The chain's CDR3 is CASSQSPGYEQFF. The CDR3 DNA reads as TGCGCCAGCAGCCAGAGTCCCGGGTATGAGCAGTTCTTC.

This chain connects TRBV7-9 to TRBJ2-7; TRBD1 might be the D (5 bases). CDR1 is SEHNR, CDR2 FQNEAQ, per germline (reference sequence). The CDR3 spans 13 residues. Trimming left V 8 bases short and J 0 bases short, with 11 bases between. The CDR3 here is CASVPGPSYEQYF. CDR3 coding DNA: TGTGCCAGCGTTCCAGGGCCCTCCTACGAGCAGTACTTC.

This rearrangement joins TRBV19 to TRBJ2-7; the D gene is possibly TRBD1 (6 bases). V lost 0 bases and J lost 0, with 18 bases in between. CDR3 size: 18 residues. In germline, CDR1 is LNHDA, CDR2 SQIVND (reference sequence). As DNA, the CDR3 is TGTGCCAGTAGTATAGATTATGCCGGGACAACGAGCTCCTACGAGCAGTACTTC. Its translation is CASSIDYAGTTSSYEQYF.

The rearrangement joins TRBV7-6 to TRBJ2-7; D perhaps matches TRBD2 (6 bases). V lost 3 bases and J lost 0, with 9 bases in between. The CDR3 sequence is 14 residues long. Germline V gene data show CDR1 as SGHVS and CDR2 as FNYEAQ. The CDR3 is CASSFGTASYEQYF. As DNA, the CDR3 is TGTGCCAGCAGCTTCGGGACTGCCTCCTACGAGCAGTACTTC. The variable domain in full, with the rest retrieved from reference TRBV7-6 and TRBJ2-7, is GAGVSQSPRYKVTKRGQDVALRCDPISGHVSLYWYRQALGQGPEFLTYFNYEAQQDKSGLPNDRFSAERPEGSISTLTIQRTEQRDSAMYRCASSFGTASYEQYFGPGTRLTVT.

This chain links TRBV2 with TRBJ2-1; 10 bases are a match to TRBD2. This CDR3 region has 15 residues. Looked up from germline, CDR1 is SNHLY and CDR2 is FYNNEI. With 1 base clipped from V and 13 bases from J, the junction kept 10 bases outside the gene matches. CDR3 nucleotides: TGTGCCAGCAGTGAAGTCTCGGTAGCGGGAGGCCTCCAGTTCTTC. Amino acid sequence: CASSEVSVAGGLQFF. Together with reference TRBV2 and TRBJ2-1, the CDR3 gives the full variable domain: EPEVTQTPSHQVTQMGQEVILRCVPISNHLYFYWYRQILGQKVEFLVSFYNNEISEKSEIFDDQFSVERPDGSNFTLKIRSTKLEDSAMYFCASSEVSVAGGLQFFGPGTRLTVL.

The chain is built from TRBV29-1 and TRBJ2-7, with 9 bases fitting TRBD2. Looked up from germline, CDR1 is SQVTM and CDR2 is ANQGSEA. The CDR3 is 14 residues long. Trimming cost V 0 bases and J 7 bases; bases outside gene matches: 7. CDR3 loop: CSVEERSGSFEQYF. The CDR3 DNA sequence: TGCAGCGTTGAAGAACGTAGCGGGAGCTTTGAGCAGTACTTC.

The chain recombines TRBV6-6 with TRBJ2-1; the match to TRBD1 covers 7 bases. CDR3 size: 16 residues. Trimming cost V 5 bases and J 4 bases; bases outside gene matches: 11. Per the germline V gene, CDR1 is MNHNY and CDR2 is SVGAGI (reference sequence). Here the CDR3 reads CASSNDRVGAYNEQFF. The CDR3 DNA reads TGTGCCAGCAGTAATGACAGGGTTGGGGCGTACAATGAGCAGTTCTTC.

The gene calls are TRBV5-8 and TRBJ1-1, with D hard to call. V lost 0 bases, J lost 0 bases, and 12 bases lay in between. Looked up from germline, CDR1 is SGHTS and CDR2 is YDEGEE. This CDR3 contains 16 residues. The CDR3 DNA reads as TGTGCCAGCAGCTTGGCAGGTGTCGCGATGAACACTGAAGCTTTCTTT. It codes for CASSLAGVAMNTEAFF.

CDR3 residues: CASSPGHRSQETQYF. In DNA, the CDR3 is TGTGCCAGCAGCCCAGGGCACAGATCCCAAGAGACCCAGTACTTC. The rearrangement links TRBV7-2 to TRBJ2-5; the D gene is possibly TRBD1 (5 bases). This CDR3 comprises 15 residues. Germline values: CDR1 SGHTA, CDR2 FQGNSA. Trimming pared 5 bases from V and 1 base from J, leaving 14 bases between.

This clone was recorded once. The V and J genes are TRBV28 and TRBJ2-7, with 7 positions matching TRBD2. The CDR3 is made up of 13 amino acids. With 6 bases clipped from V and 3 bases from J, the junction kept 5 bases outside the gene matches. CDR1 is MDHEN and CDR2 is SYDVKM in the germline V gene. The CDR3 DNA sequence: TGTGCCAGCAGGGGGACTACTCTCTACGAGCAGTACTTC. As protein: CASRGTTLYEQYF.

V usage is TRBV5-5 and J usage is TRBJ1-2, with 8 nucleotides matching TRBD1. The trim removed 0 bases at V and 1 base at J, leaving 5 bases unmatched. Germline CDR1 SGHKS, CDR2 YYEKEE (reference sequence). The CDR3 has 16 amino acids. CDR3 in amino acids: CASSLAQQGVNYGYTF. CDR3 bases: TGTGCCAGCAGCTTGGCGCAACAGGGGGTTAACTATGGCTACACCTTC.

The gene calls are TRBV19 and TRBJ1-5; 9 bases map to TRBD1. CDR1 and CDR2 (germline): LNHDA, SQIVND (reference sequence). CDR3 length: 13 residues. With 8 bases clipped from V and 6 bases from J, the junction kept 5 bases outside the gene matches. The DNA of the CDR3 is TGTGCCAGTGCACAGGGGGCGGGTCAGCCCCAGCATTTT. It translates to CASAQGAGQPQHF.

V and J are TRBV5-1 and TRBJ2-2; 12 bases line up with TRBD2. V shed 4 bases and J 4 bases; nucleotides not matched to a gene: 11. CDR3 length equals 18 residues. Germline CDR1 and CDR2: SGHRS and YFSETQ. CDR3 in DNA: TGCGCCAGCAGCCATACGACTAGCGGGAGTGGAGGCACCGGGGAGCTGTTTTTT. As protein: CASSHTTSGSGGTGELFF.

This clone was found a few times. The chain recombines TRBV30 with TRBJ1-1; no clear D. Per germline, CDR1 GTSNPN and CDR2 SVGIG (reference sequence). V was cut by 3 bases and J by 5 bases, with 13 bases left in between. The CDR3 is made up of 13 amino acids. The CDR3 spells CAWSPEPRTEAFF. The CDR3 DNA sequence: TGTGCCTGGAGCCCTGAGCCGAGAACTGAAGCTTTCTTT.